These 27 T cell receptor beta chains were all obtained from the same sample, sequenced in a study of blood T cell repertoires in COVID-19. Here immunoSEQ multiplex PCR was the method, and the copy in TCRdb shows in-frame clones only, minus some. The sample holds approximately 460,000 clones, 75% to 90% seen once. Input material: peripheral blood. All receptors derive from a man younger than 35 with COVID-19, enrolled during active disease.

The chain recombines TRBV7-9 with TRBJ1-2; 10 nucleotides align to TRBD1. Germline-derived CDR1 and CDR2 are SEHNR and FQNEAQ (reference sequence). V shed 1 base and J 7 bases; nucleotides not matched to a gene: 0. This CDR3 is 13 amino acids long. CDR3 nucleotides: TGTGCCAGCAGCTTAGGGGACAGGGGTGGCTACACCTTC. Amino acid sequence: CASSLGDRGGYTF. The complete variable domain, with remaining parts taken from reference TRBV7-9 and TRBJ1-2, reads DTGVSQNPRHKITKRGQNVTFRCDPISEHNRLYWYRQTLGQGPEFLTYFQNEAQLEKSRLLSDRFSAERPKGSFSTLEIQRTEQGDSAMYLCASSLGDRGGYTFGSGTRLTVV.

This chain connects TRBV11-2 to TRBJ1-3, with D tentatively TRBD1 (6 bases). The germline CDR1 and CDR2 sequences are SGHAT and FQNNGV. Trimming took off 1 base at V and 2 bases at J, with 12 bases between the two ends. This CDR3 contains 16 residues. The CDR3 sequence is CASSLGQGTTGNTIYF. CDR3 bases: TGTGCCAGCAGCTTAGGGCAGGGGACTACTGGAAACACCATATATTTT. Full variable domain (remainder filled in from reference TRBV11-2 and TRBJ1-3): EAGVAQSPRYKIIEKRQSVAFWCNPISGHATLYWYQQILGQGPKLLIQFQNNGVVDDSQLPKDRFSAERLKGVDSTLKIQPAKLEDSAVYLCASSLGQGTTGNTIYFGEGSWLTVV.

The CDR3, as DNA: TGTGCCAGCTCACCGAGACTAGCGGGAGGGGGCCCCCAAGAGACCCAGTACTTC. It yields the protein CASSPRLAGGGPQETQYF. This chain joins TRBV18 and TRBJ2-5; 14 bases are a match to TRBD2. The ends lost 3 bases at V and 1 base at J; junction bases unmatched: 7. Germline values: CDR1 KGHSH, CDR2 LQKENI. This CDR3 contains 18 residues.

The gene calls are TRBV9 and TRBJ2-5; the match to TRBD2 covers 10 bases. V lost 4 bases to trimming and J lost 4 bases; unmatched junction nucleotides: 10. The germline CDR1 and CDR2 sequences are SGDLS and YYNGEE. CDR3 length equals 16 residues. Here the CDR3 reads CASSPRTSGGGETQYF. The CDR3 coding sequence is TGTGCCAGCAGCCCGAGGACTAGCGGTGGGGGAGAGACCCAGTACTTC. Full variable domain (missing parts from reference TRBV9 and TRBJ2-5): DSGVTQTPKHLITATGQRVTLRCSPRSGDLSVYWYQQSLDQGLQFLIQYYNGEERAKGNILERFSAQQFPDLHSELNLSSLELGDSALYFCASSPRTSGGGETQYFGPGTRLLVL.

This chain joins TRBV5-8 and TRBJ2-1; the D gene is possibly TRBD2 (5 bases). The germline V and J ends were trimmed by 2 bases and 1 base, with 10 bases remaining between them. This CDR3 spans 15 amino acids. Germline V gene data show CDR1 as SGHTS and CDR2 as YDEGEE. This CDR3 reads CASSFRGQSYNEQFF. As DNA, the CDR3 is TGTGCCAGCAGCTTTCGAGGGCAGTCCTACAATGAGCAGTTCTTC.

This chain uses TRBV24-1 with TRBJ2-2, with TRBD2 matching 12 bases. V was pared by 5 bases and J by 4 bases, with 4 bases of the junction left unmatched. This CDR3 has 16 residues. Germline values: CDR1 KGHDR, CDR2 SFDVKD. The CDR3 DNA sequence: TGTGCCACCAGTGCCCTGGGACTAGCGGGCACCGGGGAGCTGTTTTTT. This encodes CATSALGLAGTGELFF.

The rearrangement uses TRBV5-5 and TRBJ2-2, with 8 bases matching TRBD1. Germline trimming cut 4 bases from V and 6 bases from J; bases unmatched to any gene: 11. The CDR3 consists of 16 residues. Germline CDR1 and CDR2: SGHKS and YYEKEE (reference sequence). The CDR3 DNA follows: TGTGCCAGCAGCCCGCACCCCACAGGGGGTCCCGGGGAGCTGTTTTTT. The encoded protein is CASSPHPTGGPGELFF.

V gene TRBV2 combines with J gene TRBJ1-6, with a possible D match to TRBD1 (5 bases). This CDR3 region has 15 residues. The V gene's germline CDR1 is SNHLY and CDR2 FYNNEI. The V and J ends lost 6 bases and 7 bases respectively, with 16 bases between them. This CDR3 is CASRFATEGNSPLHF. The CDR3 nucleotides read TGTGCCAGCAGGTTCGCAACGGAGGGGAATTCACCCCTCCACTTT.

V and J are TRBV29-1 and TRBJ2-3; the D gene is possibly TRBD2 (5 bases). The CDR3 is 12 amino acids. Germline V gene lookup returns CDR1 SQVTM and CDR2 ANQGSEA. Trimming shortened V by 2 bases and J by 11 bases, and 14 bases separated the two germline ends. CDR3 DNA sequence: TGCAGCGTTGAACTCCCATTCGAGGGGCAGTATTTT. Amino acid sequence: CSVELPFEGQYF.

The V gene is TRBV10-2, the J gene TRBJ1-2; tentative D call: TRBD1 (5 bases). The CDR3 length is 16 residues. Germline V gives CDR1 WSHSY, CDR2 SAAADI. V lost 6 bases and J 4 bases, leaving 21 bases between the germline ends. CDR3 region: CASRSRRGASFYGYTF. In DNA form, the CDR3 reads TGCGCCAGCAGATCCAGAAGGGGCGCCAGCTTCTATGGCTACACCTTC.

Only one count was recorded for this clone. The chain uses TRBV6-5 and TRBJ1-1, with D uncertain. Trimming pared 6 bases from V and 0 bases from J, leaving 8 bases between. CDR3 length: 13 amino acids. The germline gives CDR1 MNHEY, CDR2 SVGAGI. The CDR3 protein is CASRATVNTEAFF. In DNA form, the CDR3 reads TGTGCCAGCAGAGCCACAGTGAACACTGAAGCTTTCTTT.

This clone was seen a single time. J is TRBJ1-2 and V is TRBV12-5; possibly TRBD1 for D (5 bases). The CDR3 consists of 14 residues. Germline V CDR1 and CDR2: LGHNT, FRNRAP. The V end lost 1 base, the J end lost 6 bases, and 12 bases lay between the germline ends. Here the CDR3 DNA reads TGTGCTAGTGGTTTGGGAAGACAGATAGATGGCTACACCTTC. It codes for CASGLGRQIDGYTF.

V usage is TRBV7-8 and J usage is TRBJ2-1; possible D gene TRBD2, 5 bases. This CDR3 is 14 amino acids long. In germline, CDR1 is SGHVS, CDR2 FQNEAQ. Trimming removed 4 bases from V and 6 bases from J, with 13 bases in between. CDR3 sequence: CASSSLTRGNEQFF. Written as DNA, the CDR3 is TGTGCCAGCAGCTCACTTACACGGGGCAATGAGCAGTTCTTC.

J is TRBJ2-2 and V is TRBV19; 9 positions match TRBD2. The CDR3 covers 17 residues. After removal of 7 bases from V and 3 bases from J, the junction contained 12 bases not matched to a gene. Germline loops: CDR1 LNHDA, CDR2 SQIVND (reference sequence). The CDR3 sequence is CASTLLAGAADTGELFF. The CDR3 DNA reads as TGTGCCAGTACCTTATTAGCGGGAGCCGCGGACACCGGGGAGCTGTTTTTT.

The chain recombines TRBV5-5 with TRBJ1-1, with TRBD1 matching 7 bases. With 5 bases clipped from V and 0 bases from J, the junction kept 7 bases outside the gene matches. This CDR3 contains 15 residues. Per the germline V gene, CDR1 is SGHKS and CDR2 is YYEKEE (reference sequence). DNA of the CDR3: TGTGCCAGCAGTTACGGAAGGGGGCTGAACACTGAAGCTTTCTTT. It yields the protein CASSYGRGLNTEAFF.

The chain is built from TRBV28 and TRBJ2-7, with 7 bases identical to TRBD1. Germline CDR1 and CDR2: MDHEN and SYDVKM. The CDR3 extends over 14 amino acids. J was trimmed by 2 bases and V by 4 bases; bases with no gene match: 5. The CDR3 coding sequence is TGTGCCAGCAGTTATACGACAGGGACCTACGAGCAGTACTTC. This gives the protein CASSYTTGTYEQYF. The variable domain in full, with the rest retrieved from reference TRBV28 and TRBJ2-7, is DVKVTQSSRYLVKRTGEKVFLECVQDMDHENMFWYRQDPGLGLRLIYFSYDVKMKEKGDIPEGYSVSREKKERFSLILESASTNQTSMYLCASSYTTGTYEQYFGPGTRLTVT.

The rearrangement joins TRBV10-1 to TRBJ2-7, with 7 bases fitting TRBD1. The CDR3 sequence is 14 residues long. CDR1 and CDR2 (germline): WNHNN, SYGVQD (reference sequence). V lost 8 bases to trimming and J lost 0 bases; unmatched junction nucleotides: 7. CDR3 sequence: CASSAGTASYEQYF. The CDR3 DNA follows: TGCGCCAGCTCAGCCGGGACAGCCTCCTACGAGCAGTACTTC.

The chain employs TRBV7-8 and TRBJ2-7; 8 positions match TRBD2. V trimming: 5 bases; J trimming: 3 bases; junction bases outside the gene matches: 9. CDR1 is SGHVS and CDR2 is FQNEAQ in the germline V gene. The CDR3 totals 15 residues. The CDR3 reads CASSRDGREVYEQYF. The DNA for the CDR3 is TGTGCCAGCAGCCGAGACGGGCGGGAGGTCTACGAGCAGTACTTC.

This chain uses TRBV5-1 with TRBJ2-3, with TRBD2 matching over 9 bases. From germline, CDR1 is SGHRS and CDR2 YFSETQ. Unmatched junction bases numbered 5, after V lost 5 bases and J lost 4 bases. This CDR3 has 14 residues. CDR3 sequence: CASSLRTSADTQYF. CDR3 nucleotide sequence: TGCGCCAGCAGTTTGAGGACTAGCGCAGATACGCAGTATTTT.

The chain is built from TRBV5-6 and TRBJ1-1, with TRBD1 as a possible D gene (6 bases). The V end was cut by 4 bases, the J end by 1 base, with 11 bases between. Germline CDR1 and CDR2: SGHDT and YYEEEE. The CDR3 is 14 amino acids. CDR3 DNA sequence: TGTGCCAGCAGCATCCCGACAGGGAACACTGAAGCTTTCTTT. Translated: CASSIPTGNTEAFF.

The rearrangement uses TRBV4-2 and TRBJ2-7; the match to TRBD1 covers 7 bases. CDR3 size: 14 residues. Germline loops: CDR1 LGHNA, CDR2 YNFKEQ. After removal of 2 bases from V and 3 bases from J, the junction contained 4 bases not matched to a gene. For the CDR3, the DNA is TGTGCCAGCAGCCAACAGACAGGGAACTACGAGCAGTACTTC. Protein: CASSQQTGNYEQYF.

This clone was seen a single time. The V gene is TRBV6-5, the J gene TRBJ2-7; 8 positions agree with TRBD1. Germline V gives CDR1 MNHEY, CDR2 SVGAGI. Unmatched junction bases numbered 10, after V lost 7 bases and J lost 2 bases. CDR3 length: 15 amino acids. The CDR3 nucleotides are TGTGCCAGCACAACCGACAGGGGAAAAACCTACGAGCAGTACTTC. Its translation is CASTTDRGKTYEQYF.

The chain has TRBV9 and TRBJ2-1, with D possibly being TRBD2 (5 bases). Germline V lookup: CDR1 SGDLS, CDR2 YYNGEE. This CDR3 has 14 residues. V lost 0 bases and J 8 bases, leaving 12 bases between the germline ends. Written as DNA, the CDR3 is TGTGCCAGCAGCGTAGTTGAGGGTTCCGATGAGCAGTTCTTC. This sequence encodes CASSVVEGSDEQFF.

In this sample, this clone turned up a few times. CDR3 loop: CASSLLGGASTGELFF. The CDR3 nucleotides are TGCGCCAGCAGCTTGCTCGGGGGAGCAAGTACCGGGGAGCTGTTTTTT. This rearrangement joins TRBV5-1 to TRBJ2-2; TRBD2 might be the D (6 bases). The CDR3 runs to 16 residues. V gave up 1 base and J gave up 5 bases, with 15 bases separating them. CDR1 and CDR2 from the germline V gene are SGHRS and YFSETQ.

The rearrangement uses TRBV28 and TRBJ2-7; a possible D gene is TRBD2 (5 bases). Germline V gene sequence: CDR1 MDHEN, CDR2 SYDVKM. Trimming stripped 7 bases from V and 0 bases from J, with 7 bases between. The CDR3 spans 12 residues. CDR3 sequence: CASKGSSYEQYF. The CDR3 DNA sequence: TGTGCCAGCAAAGGGAGCTCCTACGAGCAGTACTTC.

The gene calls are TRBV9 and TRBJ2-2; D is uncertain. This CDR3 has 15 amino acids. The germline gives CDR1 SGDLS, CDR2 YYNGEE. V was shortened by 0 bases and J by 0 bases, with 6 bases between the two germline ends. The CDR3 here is CASSVASTNTGELFF. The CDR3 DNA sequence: TGTGCCAGCAGCGTAGCTTCTACGAACACCGGGGAGCTGTTTTTT.

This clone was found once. CDR3 coding DNA: TGTGCCAGCAGCGCCTCTAGCGGGGGGAACACCGGGGAGCTGTTTTTT. It is translated as CASSASSGGNTGELFF. The J gene is TRBJ2-2, the V gene TRBV11-2; 10 bases map to TRBD2. With 5 bases clipped from V and 1 base from J, the junction kept 4 bases outside the gene matches. From germline, CDR1 is SGHAT and CDR2 FQNNGV. The CDR3 contains 16 residues.